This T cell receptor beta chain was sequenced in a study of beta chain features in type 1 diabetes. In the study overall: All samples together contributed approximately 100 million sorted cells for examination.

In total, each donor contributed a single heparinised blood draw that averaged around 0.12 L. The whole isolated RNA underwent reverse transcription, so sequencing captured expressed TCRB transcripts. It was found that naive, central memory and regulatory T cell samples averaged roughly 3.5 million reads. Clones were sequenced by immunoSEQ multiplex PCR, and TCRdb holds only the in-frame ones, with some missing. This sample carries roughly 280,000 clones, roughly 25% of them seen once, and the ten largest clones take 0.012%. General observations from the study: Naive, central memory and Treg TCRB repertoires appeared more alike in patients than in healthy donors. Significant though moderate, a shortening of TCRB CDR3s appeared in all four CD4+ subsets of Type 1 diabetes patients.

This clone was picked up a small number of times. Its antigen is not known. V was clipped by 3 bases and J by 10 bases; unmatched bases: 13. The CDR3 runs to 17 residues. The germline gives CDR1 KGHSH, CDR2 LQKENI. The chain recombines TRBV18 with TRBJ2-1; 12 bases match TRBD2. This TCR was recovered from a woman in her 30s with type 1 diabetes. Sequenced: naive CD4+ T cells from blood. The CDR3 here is CASSPQPPGLAGPEQFF. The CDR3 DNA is TGTGCCAGCTCACCCCAGCCACCGGGACTAGCGGGTCCCGAGCAGTTCTTC.